This note documents a single T cell receptor (beta chain) sequence. The antigen is unknown. The junction does not match germline at one end; this may be a read error. The sample originates from a study of T cell responses to AZD1222 COVID-19 vaccine. Study-wide results and limits: In a largely white British group with more females than males, clonal diversity was possibly underestimated. Repertoires were collected only later (after the peak T cell response had occurred). An increase in Spike-specific TCR breadth and depth was observed after two AZD1222 doses. Spike as a whole was targeted by vaccine-associated CD4 TCRs, dominant at 160-218 and 743-854.

Only in-frame clones appear in the TCRdb table, and some are missing; sequencing was by immunoSEQ multiplex PCR. Of 85,000 to 120,000 clones in the sample, roughly 88% are singletons; the top ten hold 5.1%. The CDR3 loop spans 14 amino acids. Germline V gives CDR1 SNHLY, CDR2 FYNNEI. This chain joins TRBV2 and TRBJ2-2; weak D call: TRBD1 (6 bases). This specimen consisted of peripheral blood, obtained on day 0 of AZD1222 vaccination. The receptor comes from an adult in good health. The DNA of the CDR3 is TGTGCCAACAGTTACAGGGCGGACACCGGGGAGCTGTTTTTT. As protein: CANSYRADTGELFF.